This T cell receptor (beta chain) was sequenced for a study of control samples from healthy donors and cancer patients. Germline V gives CDR1 SEHNR, CDR2 FQNEAQ (reference sequence). This CDR3 has 15 amino acids. The V gene lost 5 bases and the J gene lost 3 bases, with 16 bases spanning the gap. Clones were sequenced by immunoSEQ multiplex PCR, and TCRdb holds only the in-frame ones, with some missing. The sample lists 80,000 to 100,000 clones; more than 90% were seen once. The clonotype was recovered from a human donor in good health. The donor label of this sample is uncertain. The sample was blood. The chain employs TRBV7-9 and TRBJ1-1, with D perhaps TRBD1 (6 bases). The CDR3 DNA is TGTGCCAGCAGCACGACCAGGGGAGGGTACACTGAAGCTTTCTTT. Translating gives CASSTTRGGYTEAFF.